This TCR beta chain stems from a study of T cells in Graves' hyperthyroidism and ophthalmopathy (dated by TCRdb to the late 2010s). About the study as a whole: Peripheral blood samples were taken at initial diagnosis, before any treatment was given. Whether ophthalmopathy could be predicted prospectively was tested in an independent validation cohort made up of under 20 hyperthyroidism patients plus 17 patients who later progressed to ophthalmopathy. To identify TCR V-J signatures that set the groups apart, the researchers used a discovery cohort of approximately 98 patients, made up of roughly 40 with Graves' ophthalmopathy and around 58 with stable Graves' hyperthyroidism. According to the paper, TCR Vbeta CDR3 sequencing was carried out on over 130 peripheral blood samples, which came from 40 to 45 ophthalmopathy, under 80 hyperthyroidism and about 17 progressor patients. After blood sampling, hyperthyroidism patients were treated with methimazole at a starting dose of 30 mg daily, and ophthalmopathy patients were treated with high-dose intravenous methylprednisolone. For training and testing, the 80 to 100 patients in the discovery cohort were randomly divided in a 7:3 ratio. The study also compared thyroid tissue and blood T-cell repertoires from more than 5 Graves' hyperthyroidism patients. General study outcomes and caveats: In validation, the model predicted progression to ophthalmopathy a median of roughly 6.5 months before onset, with 65% to 71% sensitivity and almost 75% specificity. No statistical method was used to set the sample size in advance, and investigators knew the group allocation. A 13 V-J signature model separated ophthalmopathy from stable hyperthyroidism, with around 90% sensitivity and 81% to 83% specificity in cross-validation and 80%/75% in testing. Most expanded thyroid clonotypes (frequency above 0.001) were also detected in blood, a finding suggesting that blood repertoires may reflect thyroid immune responses.

Moderately to severely active disease, a Clinical Activity Score of at least 3, a NOSPECS grade of at least 4, and a duration under 3 months were present in ophthalmopathy patients. Any patient with an uncontrolled infection, another autoimmune disease, pregnancy or lactation was excluded. Diagnoses were established on the basis of clinical symptoms, serum thyroxine and TRAb, thyroid ultrasound, and orbital computed tomography. PBMCs were isolated from about 9.1 ml of fresh peripheral blood by Ficoll-Paque density gradient centrifugation. Trizol reagent was used to extract total RNA, and RNA quality was then checked on an Agilent 2100 Bioanalyzer. At the junction V is shortened by 1 base and J by 3 bases, with 12 bases in between. For CDR1 and CDR2, the germline V gene (reference sequence) lists SEHNR and FQNEAQ. Including the terminal cysteine and phenylalanine, the CDR3 comprises 15 residues. Kept here is only the CDR3 DNA, which spans 45 bases and is read in frame from base 1.

This clonotype was observed at least ten times. Its antigen target is currently unknown. No per-base quality is available; no much larger clone lies one base away. The TCR beta CDR3 regions were amplified from the RNA transcripts. The first round of RT-PCR for the TCR CDR3 was performed with the HTBI primer set and the Qiagen OneStep RT-PCR kit. Libraries were constructed in a second round of multiplex PCR, after which size selection and purification were performed. Libraries were sequenced paired-end with 100 bp reads on an Illumina HiSeq2000. The paper's data handling went like this. Raw data were processed with SOAPnuke, discarding reads with adapters, uncalled bases, mean Phred below 15, or no exact constant-primer or identifier match. COPE v1.2.5 was used to merge high-quality paired reads, and clonotypes were defined as unique nucleotide sequences. MiTCR v1.1 was used to align clonotypes to the IMGT TRBV, TRBD and TRBJ reference segments. Analysis was restricted to V-J combinations with a frequency above 0.0001, which covered roughly 99% of repertoires. The TCS score was defined as the ratio of F50 (clonal expansion) to E x V (chaos), calculated using BLOSUM62-based TCRdist between CDR3 peptides within each V-J. Welch's t-statistics and random forest reduced 500 to 550 V-J features to roughly 13, which were used in a naive Bayes classifier (R e1071). Through fastp at Q25 and MiXCR, TCRdb rebuilt clones from the public reads, retaining in-frame beta chains. Each record represents a unique CDR3 protein, reported with the most common genes and DNA among its rows. TCRdb, not the original authors, processed these V and J calls. In this sample the table shows some 340,000 distinct CDR3 sequences, roughly 13% of which occur a single time. Roughly 35% of the sample belongs to the ten largest clones.

Sequenced input: blood. The V gene is TRBV7-9 and the J gene is TRBJ1-1; D gene: possibly TRBD1, on 5 matching bases. The sequence was collected from a woman aged 40 to 50 with Graves' ophthalmopathy. The base sequence is TGTGCCAGCAGCTTAGTGGGACGGCCTGACACTGAAGCTTTCTTT. It is translated as CASSLVGRPDTEAFF.